These T cell receptor beta chains were read from a single sample in a study of blood T cell repertoires in COVID-19. The data were produced by immunoSEQ multiplex PCR, yet TCRdb's version contains in-frame clones alone and is incomplete. The sample shows over 250,000 clones, over 75% of them seen only once. The sequenced material came from peripheral blood. The receptors here all came from a young woman with acute or convalescent COVID-19. The CDR3 runs from the conserved cysteine through the conserved F or W. Fields, in order: J gene, D gene, CDR3 length, V gene, CDR3 protein, CDR3 DNA. D genes are given only for firm matches.

TRBJ2-7	TRBD1	14	TRBV6-5	CATMYRDRSYEQYF	TGTGCCACCATGTACCGGGACAGATCCTACGAGCAGTACTTC
TRBJ1-6	NA	16	TRBV4-3	CASSRAGAGYNSPLHF	TGCGCCAGCAGCCGCGCAGGGGCTGGTTATAATTCACCCCTCCACTTT
TRBJ2-7	NA	14	TRBV6-6	CASSYSQGQYEQYF	TGTGCCAGCAGTTACTCTCAGGGCCAATACGAGCAGTACTTC
TRBJ1-1	TRBD1	14	TRBV7-9	CASRQTGGGTEAFF	TGTGCCAGCAGACAAACAGGGGGTGGCACTGAAGCTTTCTTT
TRBJ2-1	TRBD2	16	TRBV9	CASSAIPGLGTDEQFF	TGTGCCAGCAGCGCCATTCCGGGACTAGGGACGGATGAGCAGTTCTTC
TRBJ1-5	TRBD1	16	TRBV11-2	CASSLDRGNRNQPQHF	TGTGCCAGCAGCTTAGACAGGGGGAACCGCAATCAGCCCCAGCATTTT
TRBJ2-5	TRBD1	13	TRBV28	CASKTGGHETQYF	TGTGCCAGCAAGACAGGGGGCCACGAGACCCAGTACTTC
TRBJ1-3	NA	14	TRBV19	CASTRPGTGNTIYF	TGTGCCAGTACCAGGCCAGGGACTGGAAACACCATATATTTT
TRBJ2-1	NA	13	TRBV7-9	CASSFYFHNEQFF	TGTGCCAGCAGCTTTTATTTCCACAATGAGCAGTTCTTC
TRBJ2-2	TRBD1	17	TRBV27	CASSLSLLTGIAGELFF	TGTGCCAGCAGTTTATCTCTTCTGACAGGGATCGCCGGGGAGCTGTTTTTT
TRBJ1-1	NA	10	TRBV12-3/TRBV12-4	CASSGGSAFF	TGTGCCAGCAGTGGCGGTTCGGCTTTCTTT
TRBJ2-2	TRBD2	15	TRBV19	CASSPGLAVAGELFF	TGTGCCAGTAGTCCGGGACTAGCTGTGGCCGGGGAGCTGTTTTTT
TRBJ2-2	TRBD1	15	TRBV13	CASSLEQGVGGELFF	TGTGCCAGCAGCTTAGAACAGGGGGTCGGCGGGGAGCTGTTTTTT
TRBJ1-4	TRBD1	15	TRBV5-5	CASSLVATGGEKLFF	TGTGCCAGCAGCTTGGTCGCGACAGGGGGGGAAAAACTGTTTTTT
TRBJ1-1	NA	13	TRBV7-2	CASSLAHVTEAFF	TGTGCCAGCAGCTTAGCACATGTCACTGAAGCTTTCTTT
TRBJ2-7	NA	13	TRBV6-2/TRBV6-3	CASSYSSSYEQYF	TGTGCCAGCAGTTACTCCAGCTCCTACGAGCAGTACTTC
TRBJ1-1	NA	14	TRBV29-1	CSVVRRGLNTEAFF	TGCAGCGTTGTTCGCAGGGGCTTGAACACTGAAGCTTTCTTT
TRBJ2-3	TRBD1	15	TRBV18	CASSPRTGSTDTQYF	TGTGCCAGCTCACCACGGACAGGGAGCACAGATACGCAGTATTTT
TRBJ1-5	TRBD1	16	TRBV19	CASQPTGALSNQPQHF	TGTGCCAGCCAACCGACAGGGGCACTGAGCAATCAGCCCCAGCATTTT
TRBJ2-1	TRBD2	20	TRBV7-6	CASSSTFGLAGGSSYNEQFF	TGTGCCAGCAGCTCAACCTTCGGACTAGCGGGAGGAAGCTCCTACAATGAGCAGTTCTTC
TRBJ2-1	TRBD2	15	TRBV2	CASTGLEVSYNEQFF	TGTGCCAGCACTGGACTAGAAGTCTCCTACAATGAGCAGTTCTTC
TRBJ1-5	NA	14	TRBV11-2	CASSLIGANQPQHF	TGTGCCAGCAGCTTAATAGGGGCCAATCAGCCCCAGCATTTT
TRBJ1-2	NA	11	TRBV3-1/TRBV3-2	CASSASYGYTF	TGTGCCAGCAGCGCGTCCTATGGCTACACCTTC
TRBJ2-1	NA	12	TRBV19	CASSMGGGEQFF	TGTGCCAGTAGTATGGGAGGTGGAGAGCAGTTCTTC
TRBJ2-1	TRBD2	16	TRBV27	CASRQNTGTSRNEQFF	TGTGCCAGCAGACAGAATACCGGGACTAGCCGAAATGAGCAGTTCTTC
TRBJ2-5	TRBD2	17	TRBV10-3	CAISDRASGKYQETQYF	TGTGCCATCAGTGATAGGGCTAGCGGGAAGTACCAAGAGACCCAGTACTTC
TRBJ2-2	TRBD2	16	TRBV7-2	CASSSEGLAGTGELFF	TGTGCCAGCAGCTCTGAGGGACTAGCGGGTACCGGGGAGCTGTTTTTT